These 6 T cell receptor beta chains were sequenced from one sample in a study of cytomegalovirus exposure and HLA in healthy donors. This table comes from immunoSEQ multiplex PCR, and its TCRdb copy is limited to in-frame clones, with some not included. In the table there are 180,000 or so clones, around nine tenths of which are singletons. Sequenced sample: PBMCs. All receptors derive from a man in his thirties or forties in good health and CMV-seropositive.

This clone was counted once. CDR3 bases: TGTGCCAGCAGTTTGGCGCCGGGGAGAGATGAAAAACTGTTTTTT. As protein: CASSLAPGRDEKLFF. The chain uses TRBV7-2 and TRBJ1-4; D call uncertain. V gave up 6 bases and J gave up 6 bases, with 17 bases separating them. CDR1 is SGHTA, CDR2 FQGNSA, per germline. This CDR3 region has 15 residues.

The chain couples TRBV6-5 to TRBJ1-2, with D possibly matching TRBD1 (5 bases). CDR1 is MNHEY and CDR2 is SVGAGI in the germline V gene. The V and J ends lost 0 bases and 6 bases respectively, with 17 bases between them. The CDR3 is 16 amino acids. The CDR3 protein is CASSYSFGGNPHGYTF. DNA for the CDR3: TGTGCCAGCAGTTACTCGTTTGGGGGGAATCCTCATGGCTACACCTTC.

Written as DNA, the CDR3 is TGCGCCAGCAGCCTACTGGACACCACTTCGGGGGCCAACGTCCTGACTTTC. Residues: CASSLLDTTSGANVLTF. The rearrangement joins TRBV4-1 to TRBJ2-6; perhaps TRBD1 as D (5 bases). The ends were cut back, 4 bases at V and 4 bases at J, with 17 bases in the middle. In germline, CDR1 is MGHRA, CDR2 YSYEKL. This CDR3 contains 17 residues.

J is TRBJ1-3 and V is TRBV9; no reliable D call. Germline V lookup: CDR1 SGDLS, CDR2 YYNGEE. The CDR3 runs 14 residues. V was shortened by 3 bases and J by 0 bases, with 7 bases between the two germline ends. CDR3 protein: CASSDMYSGNTIYF. DNA for the CDR3: TGTGCCAGCAGCGATATGTACTCTGGAAACACCATATATTTT.

V gene TRBV19 combines with J gene TRBJ2-3; 13 nucleotides align to TRBD2. With V trimmed by 6 bases and J by 2 bases, 11 bases remained unmatched. The CDR3 contains 18 residues. Germline V gives CDR1 LNHDA, CDR2 SQIVND (reference sequence). CDR3 DNA: TGTGCCAGTAGCATCACCCGACTAGCGGGGGGAGTCACAGATACGCAGTATTTT. This encodes CASSITRLAGGVTDTQYF.

The rearrangement uses TRBV11-1 and TRBJ2-5; D perhaps matches TRBD2 (5 bases). The CDR3 runs 15 residues. V was pared by 6 bases and J by 2 bases, with 16 bases between. The germline CDR1 and CDR2 sequences are SGHAT and FQDESV (reference sequence). The DNA for the CDR3 is TGTGCCAGCAGGCCGAAAGGGAGTAATCAAGAGACCCAGTACTTC. This codes for CASRPKGSNQETQYF.